This T cell receptor beta chain appears in the sequencing data of a study of blood T cell repertoires in COVID-19. In germline, CDR1 is SQVTM, CDR2 ANQGSEA. The CDR3 length is 12 residues. V was pared by 7 bases and J by 3 bases, with 6 bases of the junction left unmatched. Original processing methods: Using reference gene primer amplification, nucleated cell counts were estimated. Method: immunoSEQ multiplex PCR; TCRdb's copy keeps in-frame clones and lacks some. V and J calls and clone size are copied from that table; D and trimming were computed from the DNA. The sample has roughly 300,000 clones; 65% to 90% are singletons.

This rearrangement joins TRBV29-1 to TRBJ2-7; TRBD1 matches at 7 bases. Sample: peripheral blood. The TCR originated in a human donor in a cohort sampled during active COVID-19. The CDR3 reads CSGGTDHYEQYF. In nucleotides, the CDR3 is TGCAGCGGGGGGACAGACCACTACGAGCAGTACTTC.